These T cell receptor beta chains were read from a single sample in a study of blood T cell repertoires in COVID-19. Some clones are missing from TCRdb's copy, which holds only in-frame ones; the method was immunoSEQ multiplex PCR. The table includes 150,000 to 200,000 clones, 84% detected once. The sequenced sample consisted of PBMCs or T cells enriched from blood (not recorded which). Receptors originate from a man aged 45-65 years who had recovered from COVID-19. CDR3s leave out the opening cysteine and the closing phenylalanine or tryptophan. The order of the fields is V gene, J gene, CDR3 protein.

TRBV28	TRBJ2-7	ASRSPGNGGYEQY
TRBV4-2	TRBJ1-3	ASSRQWRVVLENTIY
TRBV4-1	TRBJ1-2	ASSQDMVGGGGYT
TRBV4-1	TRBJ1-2	ATAGFYGYT
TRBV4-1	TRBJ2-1	ASSLLAGAKGDEQF
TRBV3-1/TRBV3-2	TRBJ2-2	ASSPTTGSLTGELF
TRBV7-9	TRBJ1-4	ASSPRGRANEKLF
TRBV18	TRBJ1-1	ASSGGTGGLNTEAF
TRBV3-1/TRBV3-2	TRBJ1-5	ASSQGQGSQPQH
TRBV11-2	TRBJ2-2	ASSLGGSGELF
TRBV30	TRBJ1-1	AWSARSRAF
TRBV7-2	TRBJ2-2	ASSLGRVGTGELF
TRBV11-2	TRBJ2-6	ASNQGGGQGVPT
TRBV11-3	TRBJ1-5	ASSSGQPNQPQH
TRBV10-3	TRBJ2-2	ANAGTSGGITTGELF
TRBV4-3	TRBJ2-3	ASSQGTGEITQY